This entry concerns a single TCR beta chain. What antigen it recognizes has not been identified. No base-level quality is on record; no much larger clone is a single base apart. Library prep was done by the immunoSEQ multiplex PCR assay. The deep sequencing platform assayed about 10^5 TCR templates per sample. Genomic DNA extracted from sorted T cells was used for TCRbeta CDR3 sequencing. The study's own analysis went as follows. Clonal analysis of TCRbeta CDR3 data was done in the R programming language. Alloreactive CD4+ and CD8+ clones were defined by comparing unstimulated samples with post-reaction CFSE-low samples. Regulatory or non-regulatory origin was assigned to alloreactive CD4+ clones by matching of sequences to sorted unstimulated Treg and non-Treg repertoires. TCRdb's version of the immuneACCESS table is confined to in-frame rearrangements and falls short of the full clone set. An unresolved V gene accounts for under half of the shortfall where checked; the remainder is of unknown origin. Clonal size and the V and J genes are those of that table, whereas D and trimming came from the DNA. The table for this sample lists around 110,000 clones; around 94% of them were counted only once. The ten largest clones add up to roughly 1.5% of the sample.

From the germline V gene (reference sequence), CDR1 is LNHDA and CDR2 is SQIVND. V sheds 4 bases and J sheds 2 bases, leaving 19 bases between their ends. Measured from the cysteine to the phenylalanine, the CDR3 is 17 residues long. The DNA shown is the 51-base CDR3, in frame from base 1. Sorted unstimulated T cells, along with proliferating T cells recovered from mixed lymphocyte reactions, underwent TCRbeta CDR3 sequencing. Fresh whole blood from roughly nine HLA-typed healthy donors was used as the source from which PBMCs were isolated. To map where alloreactive clones came from, CD4+ non-regulatory T cells in the unstimulated state were FACS-sorted. This specimen comes from a study of siplizumab effects on memory and regulatory T cells (dated by TCRdb to about 2019). Turning to the overall study: The study looked at the effect of siplizumab, an anti-CD2 antibody, on alloreactive T-cell subsets in allogeneic mixed lymphocyte reactions made from human PBMCs. The research as a whole found: Of the alloreactive CD4+ clones that could be mapped, the Treg-derived share averaged approximately 67% with siplizumab compared with roughly 27% in control reactions. Siplizumab significantly reduced the cumulative frequency of alloreactive sequences traceable to unstimulated CD4+ memory T cells. No functional confirmation was obtained for the suppressive function of proliferating Tregs from siplizumab cultures. Sequences below about 10^-5 frequency were poorly captured, so only a minor fraction of alloreactive clones could be mapped to unstimulated subsets. For roughly 80-97% of proliferating CD4+ or CD8+ clones, no naive or memory phenotype could be assigned. Greater diversity appeared to be present in unstimulated naive T cells than in memory T cells, and a substantial contribution to the alloresponse seemed to be made by naive cells.

Sequenced material: non-Treg CD4+ T cells sorted from blood. The sample's cell subset or site label, in plain terms: FACS-sorted unstimulated CD4+ non-regulatory T cells. The clonotype comes from a human donor in good health. The sequence is built from TRBV19 and TRBJ2-3, with no confidently assigned D gene. The DNA is as follows: TGTGCCAGTAGTAAAAAGTTAGGACCAGGTCACACAGATACGCAGTATTTT. It specifies CASSKKLGPGHTDTQYF. Full variable domain (CDR3 extended with the reference TRBV19 and TRBJ2-3 proteins): DGGITQSPKYLFRKEGQNVTLSCEQNLNHDAMYWYRQDPGQGLRLIYYSQIVNDFQKGDIAEGYSVSREKKESFPLTVTSAQKNPTAFYLCASSKKLGPGHTDTQYFGPGTRLTVL.